These 9 T cell receptor beta chains share one sample of origin, sequenced in a study of vaccination and CD4 T cells after COVID-19. Stated treatment: approximately 9-day PBMC culture with coronavirus spike peptide pools or control peptides (ViraFEST assay). The Oncomine TCR Beta short-read assay sequenced DNA from cultured CD4+ T cells. TCRdb itself ran the PCR reads through MiXCR, one entry per CDR3 protein. The sample lists over 13,000 distinct CDR3 sequences, over 45% seen once, with 8.4% in the top ten. The antigens these receptors bind are not known. The sequenced sample was CD4+ T cells from blood, cultured in vitro, obtained before SARS-CoV-2 vaccination. These receptors were collected from a human donor who had recovered from COVID-19.

This sequence joins TRBV20-1 and TRBJ2-3; D is unclear. The CDR3 totals 12 residues. Germline-derived CDR1 and CDR2 are DFQATT and SNEGSKA (reference sequence). The germline V and J ends were trimmed by 6 bases and 4 bases, with 11 bases remaining between them. The CDR3 bases are TGCAGTGCCCAACGGATAGCAGATACGCAGTATTTT. It yields the protein CSAQRIADTQYF.

This clonotype appeared a few times. This chain uses TRBV12-3 or TRBV12-4 with TRBJ1-5, with TRBD1 matching over 9 bases. The J segment lost 5 bases and the V segment lost 5 bases, leaving 13 bases of the junction unmatched. The CDR3 runs 17 residues. In DNA, the CDR3 is TGTGCCAGCAGTCAAGGTGGGGGACAGGGCCCCGATCAGCCCCAGCATTTT. This sequence encodes CASSQGGGQGPDQPQHF.

V is TRBV7-9 and J is TRBJ2-2; 11 positions agree with TRBD2. CDR1 and CDR2 from the germline V gene are SEHNR and FQNEAQ (reference sequence). CDR3 length equals 16 residues. V lost 4 bases and J lost 0; bases outside the gene matches: 1. CDR3 DNA: TGTGCCAGCAGCTCGGGACTAGCGGCGAACACCGGGGAGCTGTTTTTT. Amino acid sequence: CASSSGLAANTGELFF.

CDR3 in amino acids: CASSYTWDSNQPQHF. The DNA of the CDR3 is TGTGCCAGCAGTTACACCTGGGATAGCAATCAGCCCCAGCATTTT. V gene TRBV6-2 or TRBV6-3 combines with J gene TRBJ1-5; D gene ambiguous. The CDR3 length is 15 residues. V lost 2 bases to trimming and J lost 0 bases, with 8 bases between them. Germline CDR1 is MNHEY and CDR2 is SVGEGT.

The V and J genes are TRBV6-1 and TRBJ1-2, with TRBD1 matching 7 bases. From germline, CDR1 is MNHNS and CDR2 SASEGT. CDR3 length: 14 amino acids. Trimming at V came to 4 bases and at J to 6 bases, leaving 8 bases not matched to a gene. The CDR3 protein is CASSAQTGLDGYTF. DNA of the CDR3: TGTGCCAGCAGTGCTCAGACAGGGTTAGATGGCTACACCTTC.

The chain has TRBV6-1 and TRBJ2-5; D may be TRBD2 (7 bases). Between the trimmed V and J ends, which lost 7 bases and 0 bases, there was a span of 15 bases. This CDR3 is built from 15 residues. In germline, CDR1 is MNHNS, CDR2 SASEGT. CDR3 in amino acids: CASIGAGANQETQYF. The CDR3 DNA reads as TGTGCCAGCATAGGTGCGGGGGCCAACCAAGAGACCCAGTACTTC.

This chain connects TRBV25-1 to TRBJ2-7, with D uncertain. Germline V gene lookup returns CDR1 MGHDK and CDR2 SYGVNS. V lost 4 bases and J 9 bases, leaving 16 bases between the germline ends. The CDR3 totals 13 residues. The CDR3: CASSVDRILGQYF. The CDR3 DNA is TGTGCCAGCAGTGTAGATAGGATCTTAGGGCAGTACTTC.

This clonotype was recorded a few times. J is TRBJ2-3 and V is TRBV27; 10 bases map to TRBD1. This CDR3 contains 17 residues. With 3 bases clipped from V and 2 bases from J, the junction kept 8 bases outside the gene matches. Looked up from germline, CDR1 is MNHEY and CDR2 is SMNVEV (reference sequence). The chain's CDR3 is CASSFRDRGLITDTQYF. The CDR3 coding sequence is TGTGCCAGCAGTTTCAGGGACAGGGGTTTAATCACAGATACGCAGTATTTT.

This chain connects TRBV18 to TRBJ2-2; D gene unclear. The CDR3 is made up of 15 amino acids. Germline V gene sequence: CDR1 KGHSH, CDR2 LQKENI. With 3 bases removed from V and 1 base from J, the gap between germline ends came to 9 bases. This chain's CDR3 is CASSPRTVNTGELFF. The CDR3 bases are TGTGCCAGCTCACCTAGAACAGTGAACACCGGGGAGCTGTTTTTT.